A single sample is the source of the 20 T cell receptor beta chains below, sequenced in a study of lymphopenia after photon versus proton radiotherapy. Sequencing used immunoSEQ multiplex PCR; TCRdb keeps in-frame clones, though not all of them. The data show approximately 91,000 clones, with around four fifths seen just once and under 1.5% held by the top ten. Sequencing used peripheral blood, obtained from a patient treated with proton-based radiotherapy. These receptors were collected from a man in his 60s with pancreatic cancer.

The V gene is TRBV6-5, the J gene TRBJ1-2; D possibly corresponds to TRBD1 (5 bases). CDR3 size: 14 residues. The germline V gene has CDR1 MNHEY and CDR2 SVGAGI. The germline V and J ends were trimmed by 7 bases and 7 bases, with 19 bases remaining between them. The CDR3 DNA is TGTGCCAGCACCCTACTTTCGGGGGTCGGTGGCTACACCTTC. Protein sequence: CASTLLSGVGGYTF.

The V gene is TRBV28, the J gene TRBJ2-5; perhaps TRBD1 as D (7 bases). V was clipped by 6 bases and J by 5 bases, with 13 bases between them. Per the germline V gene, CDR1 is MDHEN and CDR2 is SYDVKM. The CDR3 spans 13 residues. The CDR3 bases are TGTGCCAGCAGACCCAGGGGGGCTGAGACCCAGTACTTC. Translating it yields CASRPRGAETQYF.

CDR3 sequence (DNA): TGTGCCAGCAGTTTCGGGAGTGGGCGGGATAGCAATCAGCCCCAGCATTTT. This codes for CASSFGSGRDSNQPQHF. The V gene is TRBV28, the J gene TRBJ1-5; no reliable D call. This CDR3 has 17 amino acids. Trimming shortened V by 3 bases and J by 0 bases, and 15 bases separated the two germline ends. Germline V gives CDR1 MDHEN, CDR2 SYDVKM. Supplemented by reference TRBV28 and TRBJ1-5, the full variable domain reads DVKVTQSSRYLVKRTGEKVFLECVQDMDHENMFWYRQDPGLGLRLIYFSYDVKMKEKGDIPEGYSVSREKKERFSLILESASTNQTSMYLCASSFGSGRDSNQPQHFGDGTRLSIL.

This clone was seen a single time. The CDR3 nucleotides read TGCGCCAGCGGGGCCGGGGGACTAGAATCAGATACGCAGTATTTT. Translation gives CASGAGGLESDTQYF. The chain joins TRBV5-1 to TRBJ2-3, with 8 bases identical to TRBD2. In germline, CDR1 is SGHRS, CDR2 YFSETQ. CDR3 size: 15 residues. With V trimmed by 7 bases and J by 4 bases, 11 bases remained unmatched.

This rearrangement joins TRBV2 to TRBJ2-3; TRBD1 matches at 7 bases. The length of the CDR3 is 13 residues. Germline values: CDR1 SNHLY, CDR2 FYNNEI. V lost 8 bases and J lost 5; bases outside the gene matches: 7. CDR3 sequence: CASAQGTQDTQYF. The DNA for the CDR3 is TGTGCCAGCGCACAGGGGACCCAAGATACGCAGTATTTT.

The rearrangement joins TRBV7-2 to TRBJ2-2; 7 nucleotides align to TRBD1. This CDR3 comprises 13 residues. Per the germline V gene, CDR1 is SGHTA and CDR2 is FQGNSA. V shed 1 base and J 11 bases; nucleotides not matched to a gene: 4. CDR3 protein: CASSLDRDRELFF. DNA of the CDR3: TGTGCCAGCAGCTTAGACCGGGACAGAGAGCTGTTTTTT.

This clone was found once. The CDR3 loop reads CASSLESRRQGGQPQHF. DNA for the CDR3: TGTGCCAGCAGCTTAGAATCGAGACGACAGGGGGGTCAGCCCCAGCATTTT. This chain links TRBV7-8 with TRBJ1-5; 9 nucleotides line up with TRBD1. The junction had 10 bases not matched to a gene; V was cut back by 1 base and J by 6 bases. This CDR3 is 17 amino acids long. CDR1 SGHVS and CDR2 FQNEAQ come from the germline V gene. The whole variable domain, remainder taken from reference TRBV7-8 and TRBJ1-5, is GAGVSQSPRYKVAKRGQDVALRCDPISGHVSLFWYQQALGQGPEFLTYFQNEAQLDKSGLPSDRFFAERPEGSVSTLKIQRTQQEDSAVYLCASSLESRRQGGQPQHFGDGTRLSIL.

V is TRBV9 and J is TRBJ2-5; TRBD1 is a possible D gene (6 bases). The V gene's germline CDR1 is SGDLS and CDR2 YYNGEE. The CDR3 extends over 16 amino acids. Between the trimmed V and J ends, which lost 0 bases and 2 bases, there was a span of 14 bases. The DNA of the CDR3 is TGTGCCAGCAGCGTAGAGGGCAGGGGAATACAAGAGACCCAGTACTTC. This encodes CASSVEGRGIQETQYF.

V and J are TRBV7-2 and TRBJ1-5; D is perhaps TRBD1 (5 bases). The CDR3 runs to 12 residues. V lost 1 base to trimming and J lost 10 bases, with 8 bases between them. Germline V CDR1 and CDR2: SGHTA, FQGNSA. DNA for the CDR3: TGTGCCAGCAGCTTAGGGGGGGGTCCCCAGCATTTT. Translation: CASSLGGGPQHF.

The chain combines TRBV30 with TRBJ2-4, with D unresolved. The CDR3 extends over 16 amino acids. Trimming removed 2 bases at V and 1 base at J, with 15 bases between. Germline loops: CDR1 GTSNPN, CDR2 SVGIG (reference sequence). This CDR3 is CAWSPPGVGAKNIQYF. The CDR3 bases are TGTGCCTGGAGTCCCCCTGGCGTCGGTGCCAAAAACATTCAGTACTTC.

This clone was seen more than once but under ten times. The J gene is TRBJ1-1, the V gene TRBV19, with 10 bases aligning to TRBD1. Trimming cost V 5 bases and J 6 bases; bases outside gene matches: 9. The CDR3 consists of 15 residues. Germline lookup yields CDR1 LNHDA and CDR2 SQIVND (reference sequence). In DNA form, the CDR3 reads TGTGCCAGTAGTCCCCGCGGGACAGGGGAACCTGAAGCTTTCTTT. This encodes CASSPRGTGEPEAFF.

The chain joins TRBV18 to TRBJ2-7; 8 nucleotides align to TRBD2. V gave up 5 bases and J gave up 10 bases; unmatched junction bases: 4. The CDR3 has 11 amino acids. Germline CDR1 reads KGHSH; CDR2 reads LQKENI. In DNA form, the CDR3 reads TGTGCCAGCTCAGACGGGACTAGACAGTACTTC. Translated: CASSDGTRQYF.

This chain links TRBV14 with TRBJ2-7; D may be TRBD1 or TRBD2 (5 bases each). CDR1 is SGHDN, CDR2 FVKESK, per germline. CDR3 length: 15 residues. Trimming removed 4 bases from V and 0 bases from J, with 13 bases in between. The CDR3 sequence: CASSPRGSSSYEQYF. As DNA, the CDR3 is TGTGCCAGCAGCCCCCGGGGCAGTTCCTCCTACGAGCAGTACTTC. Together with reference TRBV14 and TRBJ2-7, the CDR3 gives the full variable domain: EAGVTQFPSHSVIEKGQTVTLRCDPISGHDNLYWYRRVMGKEIKFLLHFVKESKQDESGMPNNRFLAERTGGTYSTLKVQPAELEDSGVYFCASSPRGSSSYEQYFGPGTRLTVT.

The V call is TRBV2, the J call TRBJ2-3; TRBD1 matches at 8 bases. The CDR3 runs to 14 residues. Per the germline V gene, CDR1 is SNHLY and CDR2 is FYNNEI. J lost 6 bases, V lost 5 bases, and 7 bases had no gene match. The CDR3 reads CASSNTGGSDTQYF. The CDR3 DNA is TGTGCCAGCAGTAATACAGGGGGGAGCGATACGCAGTATTTT. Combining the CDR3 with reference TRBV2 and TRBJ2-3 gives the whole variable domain EPEVTQTPSHQVTQMGQEVILRCVPISNHLYFYWYRQILGQKVEFLVSFYNNEISEKSEIFDDQFSVERPDGSNFTLKIRSTKLEDSAMYFCASSNTGGSDTQYFGPGTRLTVL.

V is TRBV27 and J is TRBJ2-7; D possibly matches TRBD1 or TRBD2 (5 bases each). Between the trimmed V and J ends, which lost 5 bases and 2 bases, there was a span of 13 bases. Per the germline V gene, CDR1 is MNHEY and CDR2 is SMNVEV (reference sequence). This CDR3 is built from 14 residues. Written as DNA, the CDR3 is TGTGCCAGCAGTACTCGGGGCAGGCCCTACGAGCAGTACTTC. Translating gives CASSTRGRPYEQYF.

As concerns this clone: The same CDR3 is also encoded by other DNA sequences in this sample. The CDR3 is CASSLLAESTDTQYF. DNA of the CDR3: TGTGCCAGCAGCCTTCTAGCGGAGAGCACAGATACGCAGTATTTT. This sequence joins TRBV6-5 and TRBJ2-3; 7 bases are shared with TRBD2. Germline loops: CDR1 MNHEY, CDR2 SVGAGI. The CDR3 spans 15 residues. The V gene end was trimmed by 6 bases and the J gene end by 0 bases; junction bases not matched to a gene: 6.

CDR3 region: CASSRGGPDTDTQYF. The DNA of the CDR3 is TGTGCCAGCAGCCGAGGGGGGCCGGACACAGATACGCAGTATTTT. V usage is TRBV5-4 and J usage is TRBJ2-3; the D gene could be TRBD1 or TRBD2 (6 bases each). CDR3 size: 15 residues. Trimming left V 4 bases short and J 2 bases short, with 14 bases between. From germline, CDR1 is SGHNT and CDR2 YYREEE (reference sequence).

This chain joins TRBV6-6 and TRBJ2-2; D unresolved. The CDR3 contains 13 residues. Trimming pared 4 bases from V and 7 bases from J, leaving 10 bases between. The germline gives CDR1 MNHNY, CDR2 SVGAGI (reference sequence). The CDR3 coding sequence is TGTGCCAGCAGTTTCTCAGGTGGCGGGGAGCTGTTTTTT. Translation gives CASSFSGGGELFF.

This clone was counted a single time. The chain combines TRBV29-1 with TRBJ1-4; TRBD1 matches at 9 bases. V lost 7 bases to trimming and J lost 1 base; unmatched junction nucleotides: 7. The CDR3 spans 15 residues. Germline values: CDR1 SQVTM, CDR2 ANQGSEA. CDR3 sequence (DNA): TGCAGCGCTACAGGGGGCCTTCGAACTAATGAAAAACTGTTTTTT. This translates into CSATGGLRTNEKLFF.

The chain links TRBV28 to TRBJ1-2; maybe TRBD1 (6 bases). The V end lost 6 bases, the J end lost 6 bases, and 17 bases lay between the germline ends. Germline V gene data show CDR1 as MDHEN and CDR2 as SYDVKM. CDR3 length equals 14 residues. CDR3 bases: TGTGCCAGCAGAGAACCCAGCAGGGGCCATGGCTACACCTTC. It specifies CASREPSRGHGYTF.